This T cell receptor beta chain was captured by sequencing in a study of T cells in Graves' hyperthyroidism and ophthalmopathy. This clonotype has ten or more counts. What it binds is unknown. The study based diagnoses on clinical symptoms, serum thyroxine and TRAb, thyroid ultrasound and orbital computed tomography. The PBMCs studied were ones that came from 10 ml fresh peripheral blood. Study-wide results and caveats: Ophthalmopathy was model-predicted a median roughly six months pre-onset. Blood samples included most of the expanded thyroid clonotypes exceeding 0.001.

The germline gives CDR1 SGHTA, CDR2 FQGNSA. V lost 4 bases to trimming and J lost 5 bases, with 15 bases between them. This CDR3 is 16 amino acids long. Amplification targeted TCR beta CDR3 regions from RNA transcripts. RT-PCR in the first round (using the HTBI primer set) targeted the TCR CDR3. TCRdb re-analysed the multiplex PCR reads in MiXCR, keeping a single row per CDR3 protein. This table has nearly 600,000 distinct CDR3 sequences, around 14% appearing once. What was sequenced was blood. This chain connects TRBV7-2 to TRBJ2-6; D may be TRBD1 (6 bases). This TCR derives from a woman younger than 45 with Graves' hyperthyroidism that later progressed to Graves' ophthalmopathy. This chain's CDR3 is CASSYNQGLRANVLTF. CDR3 DNA sequence: TGTGCCAGCAGCTATAATCAGGGGTTACGGGCCAACGTCCTGACTTTC.